Each of the 5 T cell receptor beta chains below was sequenced from the same sample in a study of cytomegalovirus exposure and HLA in healthy donors. PCR used 60 Vbeta primers and 13 Jbeta primers. Profiling relied on immunoSEQ multiplex PCR, and the TCRdb table lists in-frame clones only, not all of them. Among some 90,000 clones listed, around four fifths were seen once. Sequenced material: PBMCs. These receptors originate from a boy younger than 18 in good health and CMV-seronegative.

The chain recombines TRBV5-6 with TRBJ1-5; TRBD1 might be the D (5 bases). The CDR3 has 13 amino acids. Germline values: CDR1 SGHDT, CDR2 YYEEEE. Trimming removed 5 bases from V and 6 bases from J, with 12 bases in between. The CDR3 protein is CASRSWGSQPQHF. DNA of the CDR3: TGTGCCAGCAGGTCGTGGGGCAGTCAGCCCCAGCATTTT.

This clone was observed a handful of times. CDR3 sequence: CASSRRTGSTDTQYF. The DNA for the CDR3 is TGTGCCAGCAGTCGCCGGACAGGGAGCACAGATACGCAGTATTTT. The chain has TRBV6-5 and TRBJ2-3, with TRBD1 matching over 8 bases. CDR1 is MNHEY and CDR2 is SVGAGI in the germline V gene. The CDR3 covers 15 residues. Unmatched junction bases numbered 4, after V lost 5 bases and J lost 0 bases.

The chain couples TRBV18 to TRBJ2-3; perhaps TRBD2 as D (7 bases). Trimming shortened V by 6 bases and J by 8 bases, and 18 bases separated the two germline ends. Germline CDR1 is KGHSH and CDR2 is LQKENI. This CDR3 spans 14 amino acids. The CDR3 loop is CASSPGGRFGTQYF. DNA of the CDR3: TGTGCCAGCTCCCCCGGGGGGCGCTTTGGTACGCAGTATTTT.

The rearrangement uses TRBV15 and TRBJ1-2; no reliable D call. CDR3 length: 14 residues. Germline lookup yields CDR1 LNHNV and CDR2 YYDKDF (reference sequence). Trimming took 6 bases from V and 8 from J, leaving 19 bases between them. This chain's CDR3 is CATSPSPLSKGYTF. CDR3 bases: TGTGCCACCAGTCCGAGCCCCCTTTCAAAGGGCTACACCTTC.

The chain couples TRBV2 to TRBJ1-5; 10 bases are a match to TRBD1. V lost 6 bases, J lost 4 bases, and 6 bases stayed unmatched. The V gene's germline CDR1 is SNHLY and CDR2 FYNNEI. The length of the CDR3 is 15 residues. This CDR3 reads CASSKTGQGNQPQHF. CDR3 in DNA: TGTGCCAGCAGCAAAACGGGACAGGGGAATCAGCCCCAGCATTTT.